Listed here are 6 T cell receptor beta chains from one sample, sequenced in a study of blood T cell repertoires in COVID-19. Sequenced by immunoSEQ multiplex PCR; TCRdb stores in-frame clones only, minus some. The table lists around 200,000 clones, more than 70% of them singletons. Sequenced material: peripheral blood. The receptors originated from a man over 45 with active or convalescent COVID-19.

This clone rates as medium-sized. The chain couples TRBV27 to TRBJ2-1; 15 positions agree with TRBD2. V gave up 7 bases and J gave up 3 bases; unmatched junction bases: 7. Germline CDR1 and CDR2: MNHEY and SMNVEV (reference sequence). CDR3 length equals 17 residues. The CDR3 here is CASTGTSGGPLYNEQFF. The CDR3 region has the DNA TGTGCCAGCACAGGGACTAGCGGGGGGCCCCTCTACAATGAGCAGTTCTTC.

This clone was observed a few times. V gene TRBV4-3 combines with J gene TRBJ2-3, with 12 nucleotides matching TRBD2. Germline V lookup: CDR1 LGHNA, CDR2 YSLEER. CDR3 length equals 18 residues. Germline trimming cut 0 bases from V and 5 bases from J; bases unmatched to any gene: 9. This chain's CDR3 is CASSQDVTSGGPKDTQYF. CDR3 DNA: TGCGCCAGCAGCCAAGATGTTACTAGCGGGGGGCCTAAAGATACGCAGTATTTT.

The genes are TRBV5-1 and TRBJ2-2; TRBD2 agrees at 7 bases. J lost 2 bases, V lost 3 bases, and 1 base had no gene match. Germline loops: CDR1 SGHRS, CDR2 YFSETQ. CDR3 length equals 14 residues. The CDR3 protein is CASSSTSNTGELFF. CDR3 DNA: TGCGCCAGCAGCTCGACTAGCAACACCGGGGAGCTGTTTTTT.

The chain has TRBV28 and TRBJ2-5, with 10 bases aligning to TRBD1. CDR1 MDHEN and CDR2 SYDVKM come from the germline V gene. After removal of 6 bases from V and 3 bases from J, the junction contained 4 bases not matched to a gene. The CDR3 contains 14 residues. CDR3 sequence: CASRPTGGKETQYF. The CDR3, as DNA: TGTGCCAGCAGGCCGACAGGGGGCAAAGAGACCCAGTACTTC.

The table lists this clone with a count of one. This chain joins TRBV28 and TRBJ2-7; the match to TRBD2 covers 8 bases. The CDR3 extends over 15 amino acids. Unmatched junction bases numbered 3, after V lost 2 bases and J lost 0 bases. Germline CDR1 is MDHEN and CDR2 is SYDVKM. CDR3: CASSLGTSGSYEQYF. CDR3 nucleotides: TGTGCCAGCAGTTTAGGAACTAGCGGCTCCTACGAGCAGTACTTC.

V usage is TRBV28 and J usage is TRBJ2-1; 7 bases line up with TRBD2. Germline V gives CDR1 MDHEN, CDR2 SYDVKM. The CDR3 contains 17 residues. J was trimmed by 7 bases and V by 3 bases; bases with no gene match: 15. The CDR3 loop reads CASSLAEWRETKNEQFF. DNA of the CDR3: TGTGCCAGCAGTTTGGCAGAGTGGCGGGAGACTAAGAATGAGCAGTTCTTC.